This T cell receptor (beta chain) came from a study of identical twins. This clonotype was observed a few times. The antigen is not known. General study points: Out-of-frame alpha sequences common to twins exhibited a surplus of low generation probability. In cord blood, abundant beta clonotypes had fewer insertions; memory showed no trend. Conclusions leaned on cross-sectional statistical analysis and did not track the same donors over time.

Looked up from germline, CDR1 is SQVTM and CDR2 is ANQGSEA. The CDR3 sequence is 15 residues long. The V and J ends lost 3 bases and 4 bases respectively, with 16 bases between them. Using its own MiXCR run on the 5' RACE reads, TCRdb lists one record per CDR3 protein. In the table there are about 700,000 distinct CDR3 sequences, 8.6% of which are singletons. A further study also used this sample, focusing on yellow fever vaccine responses in identical twins.

The chain uses TRBV29-1 and TRBJ2-1; D is possibly TRBD2 (6 bases). Sample: PBMCs. The receptor comes from a woman under 30 in good health. The CDR3, as DNA: TGCAGCGTTGATACTAGCAGTAAACCGTACAATGAGCAGTTCTTC. Translation gives CSVDTSSKPYNEQFF.